One sample yielded the 19 T cell receptor beta chains listed below, sequenced in a study of T cell responses to AZD1222 COVID-19 vaccine (dated by TCRdb to the early 2020s). Library creation used the immunoSEQ multiplex PCR assay. Drawn from immuneACCESS, this table holds only the in-frame rearrangements with V and J called that TCRdb kept. Clones are partly lost; checked studies trace under half to an unresolved V gene and leave the rest unexplained. The sample table holds 50,000 to 65,000 clones, of which 80% to 90% were seen once. The ten largest clones add up to less than 3.5% of the sample. The sample's time point, from its label and the paper: about 28 days (+/-7) after the second vaccine dose. This specimen was peripheral blood, taken 28 days after the second AZD1222 dose. The receptors come from an adult who received the AZD1222 COVID-19 vaccine.

The rearrangement uses TRBV5-1 and TRBJ1-1; 9 bases fit TRBD1. The CDR3 length is 15 residues. The germline V gene has CDR1 SGHRS and CDR2 YFSETQ. J gave up 4 bases and V 4 bases, and 8 bases lay outside the gene matches. As DNA, the CDR3 is TGCGCCAGCAGCGGACAGGGGACCCACAGCACTGAAGCTTTCTTT. This sequence encodes CASSGQGTHSTEAFF.

The gene calls are TRBV28 and TRBJ1-1; D is perhaps TRBD1 (6 bases). The CDR3 contains 15 residues. With 5 bases removed from V and 2 bases from J, the gap between germline ends came to 15 bases. Per germline, CDR1 MDHEN and CDR2 SYDVKM. CDR3 sequence (DNA): TGTGCCAGCAGTCCCTGGACAGCTGGAAACACTGAAGCTTTCTTT. Its translation: CASSPWTAGNTEAFF.

The V and J genes are TRBV19 and TRBJ2-1; no firm D call. This CDR3 comprises 15 residues. CDR1 is LNHDA and CDR2 is SQIVND in the germline V gene (reference sequence). V was clipped by 0 bases and J by 4 bases, with 10 bases between them. CDR3 nucleotides: TGTGCCAGTAGTATAGAGGCGTCTAGTTACAATGAGCAGTTCTTC. This codes for CASSIEASSYNEQFF.

Written as DNA, the CDR3 is TGTGCCAGCAGCTTAGGCAGAAGCAGGAGCACTGAAGCTTTCTTT. Its protein is CASSLGRSRSTEAFF. The V call is TRBV7-9, the J call TRBJ1-1; D is unclear. Per germline, CDR1 SEHNR and CDR2 FQNEAQ (reference sequence). Trimming took off 1 base at V and 4 bases at J, with 13 bases between the two ends. The CDR3 length is 15 residues.

The chain has TRBV5-1 and TRBJ2-2, with D maybe TRBD2 (6 bases). Germline loops: CDR1 SGHRS, CDR2 YFSETQ. CDR3 length: 14 amino acids. Deletions cut 4 bases from V and 5 bases from J, with 12 bases between. The CDR3, as DNA: TGCGCCAGCAGCGGTGGACTACTTACCGGGGAGCTGTTTTTT. Its protein is CASSGGLLTGELFF.

The chain links TRBV3-1 (or the pseudogene TRBV3-2) to TRBJ1-1; D remains ambiguous. CDR1 is LGHDT, CDR2 YNNKEL, per germline (reference sequence). This CDR3 has 14 residues. Trimming removed 3 bases at V and 6 bases at J, with 14 bases between. This chain's CDR3 is CASSHTGLGPEAFF. CDR3 in DNA: TGTGCCAGCAGCCATACGGGCCTTGGCCCTGAAGCTTTCTTT.

The table lists this clone with a count of one. The V gene is TRBV2, the J gene TRBJ2-3; 8 bases agree with TRBD1. The germline CDR1 and CDR2 sequences are SNHLY and FYNNEI. The CDR3 is 16 residues long. Trimming cost V 5 bases and J 6 bases; bases outside gene matches: 13. CDR3 loop: CASSQDRAAPPDTQYF. The CDR3 DNA is TGTGCCAGCAGTCAGGACAGGGCCGCACCCCCCGATACGCAGTATTTT. The full variable domain, rest sourced from reference TRBV2 and TRBJ2-3, is EPEVTQTPSHQVTQMGQEVILRCVPISNHLYFYWYRQILGQKVEFLVSFYNNEISEKSEIFDDQFSVERPDGSNFTLKIRSTKLEDSAMYFCASSQDRAAPPDTQYFGPGTRLTVL.

The V call is TRBV24-1, the J call TRBJ2-1, with 12 bases identical to TRBD2. The germline V gene encodes CDR1 KGHDR and CDR2 SFDVKD. The CDR3 has 16 residues. Trimming at V came to 1 base and at J to 5 bases, leaving 2 bases not matched to a gene. CDR3 nucleotides: TGTGCCACCAGTGATTTACTAGCGGGAGGCCACAATGAGCAGTTCTTC. Amino acids: CATSDLLAGGHNEQFF.

The chain combines TRBV30 with TRBJ2-7; possibly TRBD1 or TRBD2 for D (5 bases each). Germline assignment: CDR1 GTSNPN and CDR2 SVGIG (reference sequence). V lost 5 bases, J lost 4 bases, and 12 bases lay in between. The CDR3 has 12 amino acids. The CDR3 nucleotides read TGTGCCTGGGGGGGTTATTTTTACGAGCAGTACTTC. This encodes CAWGGYFYEQYF.

J is TRBJ1-1 and V is TRBV5-1; TRBD1 matches 9 bases. The germline gives CDR1 SGHRS, CDR2 YFSETQ. J lost 4 bases, V lost 2 bases, and 6 bases had no gene match. The CDR3 contains 15 residues. CDR3 sequence: CASSFRDRAATEAFF. The CDR3 DNA sequence: TGCGCCAGCAGCTTCCGGGACAGGGCCGCCACTGAAGCTTTCTTT.

The V and J genes are TRBV2 and TRBJ1-6, with a possible D match to TRBD1 (6 bases). Trimming removed 4 bases from V and 14 bases from J, with 15 bases in between. The germline CDR1 and CDR2 sequences are SNHLY and FYNNEI. The length of the CDR3 is 13 residues. CDR3 nucleotides: TGTGCCAGCAGTGTACAGGGAAGGGTGGCCCTCCACTTT. It yields the protein CASSVQGRVALHF.

The chain links TRBV30 to TRBJ1-4, with TRBD1 identical over 7 bases. The CDR3 totals 13 residues. Germline CDR1 is GTSNPN and CDR2 is SVGIG (reference sequence). The ends lost 5 bases at V and 4 bases at J; junction bases unmatched: 4. The CDR3 spells CAWSRGVNEKLFF. Here the CDR3 DNA reads TGTGCCTGGTCCAGGGGGGTTAATGAAAAACTGTTTTTT.

The chain links TRBV10-2 to TRBJ1-2, with 8 positions matching TRBD1. The V and J ends lost 3 bases and 8 bases, in that order; junction bases with no gene match: 11. Germline CDR1 reads WSHSY; CDR2 reads SAAADI. The CDR3 is 15 residues long. The CDR3 nucleotides read TGCGCCAGCAGTGATTCCCTGGACAGGGCTTACGGCTACACCTTC. Protein: CASSDSLDRAYGYTF.

J is TRBJ1-5 and V is TRBV28; D ambiguous. The CDR3 covers 15 residues. V was shortened by 4 bases and J by 11 bases, with 21 bases between the two germline ends. Germline lookup yields CDR1 MDHEN and CDR2 SYDVKM. The CDR3 region has the DNA TGTGCCAGCAGTTCCCGGGCCTCAATTGGGATAGCCCAGCATTTT. It is translated as CASSSRASIGIAQHF. The full variable domain, completed using reference TRBV28 and TRBJ1-5, is DVKVTQSSRYLVKRTGEKVFLECVQDMDHENMFWYRQDPGLGLRLIYFSYDVKMKEKGDIPEGYSVSREKKERFSLILESASTNQTSMYLCASSSRASIGIAQHFGDGTRLSIL.

The count of this clone is one. V usage is TRBV18 and J usage is TRBJ1-1; D may be TRBD1 (5 bases). CDR3 size: 13 residues. The germline V and J ends were trimmed by 6 bases and 4 bases, with 12 bases remaining between them. The germline gives CDR1 KGHSH, CDR2 LQKENI. CDR3 nucleotides: TGTGCCAGCTCCCCAGGGACCTTCACTGAAGCTTTCTTT. This translates into CASSPGTFTEAFF.

The chain couples TRBV19 to TRBJ1-2; D not certain. The germline V gene has CDR1 LNHDA and CDR2 SQIVND (reference sequence). The CDR3 is 15 amino acids. Trimming left V 3 bases short and J 5 bases short, with 16 bases between. The CDR3 sequence: CASSMGPGSLYGYTF. The CDR3 coding sequence is TGTGCCAGTAGTATGGGTCCCGGGAGCTTGTATGGCTACACCTTC.

The chain employs TRBV28 and TRBJ1-6, with TRBD1 as a possible D gene (6 bases). Between the trimmed V and J ends, which lost 6 bases and 8 bases, there was a span of 17 bases. The germline gives CDR1 MDHEN, CDR2 SYDVKM. The CDR3 extends over 15 amino acids. The CDR3 reads CASSPQGSDDSPLHF. CDR3 bases: TGTGCCAGCAGCCCTCAGGGGTCCGATGATTCACCCCTCCACTTT.

The chain carries TRBV7-8 and TRBJ2-2; tentative D call: TRBD1 (5 bases). V lost 4 bases to trimming and J lost 8 bases, with 17 bases between them. The V gene's germline CDR1 is SGHVS and CDR2 FQNEAQ. CDR3 length: 15 residues. The CDR3 region is CASSSWEQASGELFF. CDR3 DNA sequence: TGTGCCAGCAGCTCCTGGGAACAGGCCTCTGGGGAGCTGTTTTTT.

V and J are TRBV10-3 and TRBJ1-1; D possibly corresponds to TRBD1 (6 bases). The CDR3 loop spans 14 amino acids. CDR1 is ENHRY and CDR2 is SYGVKD in the germline V gene. Trimming removed 3 bases at V and 0 bases at J, with 8 bases between. The CDR3 reads CAISDRGLNTEAFF. The CDR3 coding sequence is TGTGCCATCAGTGACAGGGGCCTGAACACTGAAGCTTTCTTT.